A single sample gave rise to the 19 T cell receptor beta chains below, sequenced in a study of T-cell reconstitution after alpha-beta-depleted transplantation in children (TCRdb year 2016). To prepare the library, PCR was applied. The data were produced on an Illumina HiSeq 2500. To normalize quantification of the TCRbeta repertoire, the TCR libraries were built with molecular barcoding that relied on unique molecular identifiers. Using fastp at Q25 and MiXCR, TCRdb reprocessed the public reads and kept productive beta chains. Identical CDR3 proteins give one entry, which carries the most common genes and DNA. The sample table contains a few hundred thousand distinct CDR3 sequences; only one count was recorded for 9.9% of them. Over 9.5% of the sample comes from the top ten. Sequencing was performed on PBMCs from the stem cell graft donor, taken from the stem cell graft. The origin of the receptors is a human donor who donated a stem cell graft to a child with SCID.

The genes are TRBV15 and TRBJ2-2; D is undetermined. V lost 2 bases to trimming and J lost 5 bases, with 3 bases between them. The CDR3 totals 12 residues. Germline assignment: CDR1 LNHNV and CDR2 YYDKDF (reference sequence). CDR3 amino acids: CATSRLTGELFF. For the CDR3, the DNA is TGTGCCACCAGCAGACTGACCGGGGAGCTGTTTTTT. The complete variable domain, with remaining parts taken from reference TRBV15 and TRBJ2-2, reads DAMVIQNPRYQVTQFGKPVTLSCSQTLNHNVMYWYQQKSSQAPKLLFHYYDKDFNNEADTPDNFQSRRPNTSFCFLDIRSPGLGDTAMYLCATSRLTGELFFGEGSRLTVL.

This clonotype appeared a few times. V usage is TRBV21-1 and J usage is TRBJ2-7; the table calls TRBD1, which could not be checked here. TRBV21-1 is a pseudogene. The CDR3 contains 15 residues. The CDR3 DNA reads as TGTGCCAGCAGCAAGGAGGCGCCCACTTTATACGAGCAGTACTTC. Protein: CASSKEAPTLYEQYF.

This clonotype has a count of ten or more. This chain links TRBV20-1 with TRBJ2-7; D remains ambiguous. The CDR3 has 13 residues. V dropped 6 bases and J dropped 4 bases, with 16 bases sitting between them. CDR1 DFQATT and CDR2 SNEGSKA come from the germline V gene (reference sequence). The chain's CDR3 is CSAYDSRQYEQYF. The CDR3 DNA sequence: TGCAGTGCCTACGATAGCAGGCAGTACGAGCAGTACTTC.

This clonotype has more than one count but fewer than ten. V is TRBV5-1 and J is TRBJ2-1, with 7 bases aligning to TRBD1. The CDR3 contains 13 residues. Germline CDR1 is SGHRS and CDR2 is YFSETQ. V trimming: 5 bases; J trimming: 9 bases; junction bases outside the gene matches: 8. The CDR3 DNA reads as TGCGCCAGCAGGCCGACAGGGAATGGTGAGCAGTTCTTC. This translates into CASRPTGNGEQFF. Together with reference TRBV5-1 and TRBJ2-1, the CDR3 gives the full variable domain: KAGVTQTPRYLIKTRGQQVTLSCSPISGHRSVSWYQQTPGQGLQFLFEYFSETQRNKGNFPGRFSGRQFSNSRSEMNVSTLELGDSALYLCASRPTGNGEQFFGPGTRLTVL.

This clonotype has a handful of counts. V gene TRBV3-1 combines with J gene TRBJ1-1; 9 positions agree with TRBD1. V gave up 3 bases and J gave up 1 base; unmatched junction bases: 3. This CDR3 is 15 amino acids long. The germline V gene encodes CDR1 LGHDT and CDR2 YNNKEL (reference sequence). This CDR3 is CASSHGQGPNTEAFF. The CDR3 DNA sequence: TGTGCCAGCAGCCATGGACAGGGGCCGAACACTGAAGCTTTCTTT.

This clonotype was recorded a few times. The V gene is TRBV7-8, the J gene TRBJ2-4; D may be TRBD1 or TRBD2 (5 bases each). This CDR3 has 16 residues. Germline-derived CDR1 and CDR2 are SGHVS and FQNEAQ. With 2 bases removed from V and 5 bases from J, the gap between germline ends came to 16 bases. CDR3: CASSLPARGMENIQYF. In DNA form, the CDR3 reads TGTGCCAGCAGCTTACCGGCTCGGGGCATGGAAAACATTCAGTACTTC.

This clonotype occurred a few times. J is TRBJ1-1 and V is TRBV5-4; TRBD1 is a possible D gene (6 bases). The CDR3 sequence is 15 residues long. Germline lookup yields CDR1 SGHNT and CDR2 YYREEE (reference sequence). Trimming left V 2 bases short and J 3 bases short, with 14 bases between. The CDR3 sequence is CASSLRGRLDTEAFF. CDR3 sequence (DNA): TGTGCCAGCAGCTTACGGGGGCGGTTGGACACTGAAGCTTTCTTT.

This clonotype was seen a handful of times. The chain has TRBV7-2 and TRBJ2-3, with 9 positions matching TRBD2. Trimming took 2 bases from V and 5 from J; bases not matched to a gene: 5. The CDR3 contains 15 residues. CDR1 SGHTA and CDR2 FQGNSA come from the germline V gene. CDR3 nucleotides: TGTGCCAGCAGCTTATGGCGGGGGGGCCTAGATACGCAGTATTTT. It translates to CASSLWRGGLDTQYF.

The chain joins TRBV29-1 to TRBJ2-2; TRBD1 matches 7 bases. J gave up 7 bases and V 3 bases, and 8 bases lay outside the gene matches. The CDR3 loop spans 14 amino acids. The germline CDR1 and CDR2 sequences are SQVTM and ANQGSEA. The CDR3 region is CSVEGQSKLGELFF. In nucleotides, the CDR3 is TGCAGCGTTGAGGGACAGTCGAAGCTCGGGGAGCTGTTTTTT.

This chain links TRBV5-1 with TRBJ2-5, with D perhaps matching TRBD1 (6 bases). V lost 3 bases and J 3 bases, leaving 15 bases between the germline ends. This CDR3 region has 15 residues. Germline loops: CDR1 SGHRS, CDR2 YFSETQ. The CDR3 coding sequence is TGCGCCAGCAGCTGGACCGGGACACAGGAAGAGACCCAGTACTTC. Its protein is CASSWTGTQEETQYF.

The chain is built from TRBV6-2 or TRBV6-3 and TRBJ1-5; possibly TRBD1 for D (6 bases). The germline gives CDR1 MNHEY, CDR2 SVGEGT. V lost 5 bases and J 7 bases, leaving 15 bases between the germline ends. The CDR3 sequence is 14 residues long. CDR3 sequence (DNA): TGTGCCAGCAGTCCTATAGACAGGAACCAGCCCCAGCATTTT. Protein product: CASSPIDRNQPQHF.

This clonotype has just a few counts. The rearrangement uses TRBV7-9 and TRBJ2-6; 7 bases line up with TRBD1. J was trimmed by 3 bases and V by 5 bases; bases with no gene match: 4. The length of the CDR3 is 15 residues. CDR1 is SEHNR, CDR2 FQNEAQ, per germline (reference sequence). CDR3 sequence: CASSIDRVGANVLTF. The CDR3 DNA is TGTGCCAGCAGCATCGACAGGGTTGGGGCCAACGTCCTGACTTTC.

This clonotype was seen only a few times. The chain combines TRBV20-1 with TRBJ1-2; D is undetermined. Germline CDR1 reads DFQATT; CDR2 reads SNEGSKA (reference sequence). The CDR3 is made up of 12 amino acids. The V and J ends lost 3 bases and 2 bases respectively, with 7 bases between them. In nucleotides, the CDR3 is TGCAGTGCTAGGAGAGGGAACTATGGCTACACCTTC. Its translation is CSARRGNYGYTF.

This clonotype was seen a few times. The rearrangement joins TRBV4-1 to TRBJ2-7; D is possibly TRBD2 (5 bases). CDR3 length equals 15 residues. V lost 1 base, J lost 4 bases, and 14 bases lay in between. Germline-derived CDR1 and CDR2 are MGHRA and YSYEKL. CDR3 loop: CASSQVADSKYEQYF. The CDR3 nucleotides read TGCGCCAGCAGCCAAGTGGCGGACTCAAAATACGAGCAGTACTTC.

V usage is TRBV7-2 and J usage is TRBJ2-1; D possibly matches TRBD1 or TRBD2 (6 bases each). The ends were cut back, 1 base at V and 4 bases at J, with 14 bases in the middle. CDR1 is SGHTA, CDR2 FQGNSA, per germline. CDR3 length: 16 amino acids. CDR3 region: CASSLVWGAWYNEQFF. CDR3 DNA: TGTGCCAGCAGCTTAGTTTGGGGGGCATGGTACAATGAGCAGTTCTTC.

The table lists this clonotype with a few counts. This chain uses TRBV11-1 with TRBJ1-3, with D hard to call. The germline V and J ends were trimmed by 1 base and 0 bases, with 16 bases remaining between them. Germline CDR1 reads SGHAT; CDR2 reads FQDESV (reference sequence). CDR3 length: 18 amino acids. CDR3 in amino acids: CASSLGAVGIRSGNTIYF. As DNA, the CDR3 is TGTGCCAGCAGCTTAGGAGCCGTGGGGATCCGCTCTGGAAACACCATATATTTT.

The rearrangement joins TRBV4-1 to TRBJ2-1, with D unresolved. The V end lost 0 bases, the J end lost 7 bases, and 13 bases lay between the germline ends. Germline values: CDR1 MGHRA, CDR2 YSYEKL. The CDR3 extends over 15 amino acids. CDR3 coding DNA: TGCGCCAGCAGCCAAGACCCCCTTGGGGATAATGAGCAGTTCTTC. It translates to CASSQDPLGDNEQFF.

This clonotype has at least ten counts. The genes are TRBV2 and TRBJ2-5; TRBD2 is a possible D gene (5 bases). Germline V gene data show CDR1 as SNHLY and CDR2 as FYNNEI. The length of the CDR3 is 12 residues. Trimming shortened V by 10 bases and J by 0 bases, and 9 bases separated the two germline ends. CDR3 nucleotide sequence: TGTGCCATCGTGGACTACCAAGAGACCCAGTACTTC. It codes for CAIVDYQETQYF.

There are many counts of this clonotype. The chain is built from TRBV7-2 and TRBJ2-7; tentative D call: TRBD2 (6 bases). This CDR3 has 15 residues. V dropped 5 bases and J dropped 7 bases, with 21 bases sitting between them. CDR1 and CDR2 from the germline V gene are SGHTA and FQGNSA. CDR3 region: CASSPDGTSPWEQYF. For the CDR3, the DNA is TGTGCCAGCAGCCCAGACGGGACTTCTCCGTGGGAGCAGTACTTC.